This T cell receptor beta chain emerged from a study of cytomegalovirus exposure and HLA in healthy donors. The CDR3 loop spans 17 amino acids. Germline-derived CDR1 and CDR2 are KGHSH and LQKENI. J lost 5 bases, V lost 6 bases, and 14 bases had no gene match. 60 Vbeta and 13 Jbeta primers were used in PCR. Here immunoSEQ multiplex PCR was the method, and the copy in TCRdb shows in-frame clones only, minus some. The sample lists 200,000 or so clones, roughly 80% occurring once. The TCR comes from a woman in her forties or fifties in good health and CMV-seropositive. J is TRBJ2-1 and V is TRBV18, with 9 bases aligning to TRBD1. The sequenced sample consisted of PBMCs. In DNA form, the CDR3 reads TGTGCCAGCTCTCGCACTCCCCCGGGACAGGGAAACAATGAGCAGTTCTTC. Its protein is CASSRTPPGQGNNEQFF.